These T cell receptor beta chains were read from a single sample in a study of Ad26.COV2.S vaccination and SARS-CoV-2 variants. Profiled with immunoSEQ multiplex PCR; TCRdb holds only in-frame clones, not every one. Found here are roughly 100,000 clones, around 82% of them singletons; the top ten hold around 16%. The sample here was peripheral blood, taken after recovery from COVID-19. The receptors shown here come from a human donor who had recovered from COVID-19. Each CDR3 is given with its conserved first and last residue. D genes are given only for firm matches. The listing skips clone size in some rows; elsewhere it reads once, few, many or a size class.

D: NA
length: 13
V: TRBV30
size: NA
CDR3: CAWSREGRAEAFF

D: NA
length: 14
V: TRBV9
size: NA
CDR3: CASTPGGGTDTQYF

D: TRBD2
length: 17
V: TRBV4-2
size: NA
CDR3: CASSQDPEAGAADTQYF

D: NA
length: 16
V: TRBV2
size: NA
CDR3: CASSESRGSHNQPQHF

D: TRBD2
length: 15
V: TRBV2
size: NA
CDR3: CASRAGGSSYNEQFF

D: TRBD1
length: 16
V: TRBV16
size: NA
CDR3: CASSRTGGSDYNEQFF

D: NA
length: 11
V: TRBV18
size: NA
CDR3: CASVQMGKLFF

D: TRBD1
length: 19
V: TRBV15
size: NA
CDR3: CATSPLGVPGQGSNTEAFF

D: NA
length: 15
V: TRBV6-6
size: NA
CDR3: CASSYSAGANYGYTF

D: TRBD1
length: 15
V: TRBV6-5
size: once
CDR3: CASRKGQVNTGELFF

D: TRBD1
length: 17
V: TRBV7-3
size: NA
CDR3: CASSPQGQGLMNTEAFF

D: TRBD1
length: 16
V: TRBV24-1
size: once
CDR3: CATSAGTGGFAYEQFF

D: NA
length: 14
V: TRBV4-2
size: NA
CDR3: CASSLDEAQETQYF

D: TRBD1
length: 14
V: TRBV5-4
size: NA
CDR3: CASSSAGTEYGYTF

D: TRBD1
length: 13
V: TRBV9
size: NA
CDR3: CASSLGQETEAFF

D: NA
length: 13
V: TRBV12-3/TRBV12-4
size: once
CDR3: CASSRTTNYGYTF

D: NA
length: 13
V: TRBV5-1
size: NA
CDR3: CASSLQIQGEQYF

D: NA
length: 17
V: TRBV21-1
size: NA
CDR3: CASSVDREGANTGELFF

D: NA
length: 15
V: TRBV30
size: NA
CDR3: CAWSVSISGANVLTF

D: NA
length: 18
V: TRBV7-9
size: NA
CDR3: CASSEIFSGAGGTDTQYF

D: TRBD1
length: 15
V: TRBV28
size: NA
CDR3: CASSPGPPRGNEQFF

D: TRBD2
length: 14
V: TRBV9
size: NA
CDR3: CASSSSGVADTQYF

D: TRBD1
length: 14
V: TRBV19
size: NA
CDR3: CATSRDREGQPQHF

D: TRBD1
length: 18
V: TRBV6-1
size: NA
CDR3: CASSEGRAVGQDNEKLFF

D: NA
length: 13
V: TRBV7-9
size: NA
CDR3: CASSGRNTGELFF

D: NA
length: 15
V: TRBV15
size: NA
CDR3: CATSRDRVGNSPLHF

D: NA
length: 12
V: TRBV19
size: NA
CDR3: CASMGPAEGYTF

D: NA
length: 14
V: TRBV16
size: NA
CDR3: CASSQSAGPGELFF

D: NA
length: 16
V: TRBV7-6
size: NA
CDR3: CASSLGIAESPGELFF

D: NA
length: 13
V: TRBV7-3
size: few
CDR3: CASSLSGDTEAFF

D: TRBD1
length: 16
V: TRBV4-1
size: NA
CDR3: CASSQDYGTGIDEQFF

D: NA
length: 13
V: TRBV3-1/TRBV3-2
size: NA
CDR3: CASSQDEVQPQHF

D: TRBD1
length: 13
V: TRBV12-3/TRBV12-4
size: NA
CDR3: CASRSTGNYGYTF

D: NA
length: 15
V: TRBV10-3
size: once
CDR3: CAIRKGHSADNEQFF

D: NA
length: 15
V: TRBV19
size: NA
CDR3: CASSIVWSRSYEQYF

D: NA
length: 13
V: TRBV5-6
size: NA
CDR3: CASSAGVGAEAFF

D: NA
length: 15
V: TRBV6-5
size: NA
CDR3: CASSYSSGGGLEQYF

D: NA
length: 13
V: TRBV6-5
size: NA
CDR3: CASRWTENTEAFF

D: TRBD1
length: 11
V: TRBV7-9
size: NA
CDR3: CAIDRGETQYF

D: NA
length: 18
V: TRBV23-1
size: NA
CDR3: CASSQSIGRVSSNQPQHF

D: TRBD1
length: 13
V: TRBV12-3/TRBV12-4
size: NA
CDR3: CASQTGTALAGTF